This T cell receptor beta chain was obtained from a study of vaccination effects on CD4 cells after COVID-19. Background on the study: Relative to the second dose, post-vaccine samples were obtained a median of 72 days later. General study points: Convalescent patients were few in the study, and early post-infection timepoints were absent. Spike-reactive clones in convalescents after vaccination were chiefly newly vaccine-induced. Late in the post-vaccination period, infection-induced and vaccine-induced clones underwent marked clonal contraction.

Generated by immunoSEQ multiplex PCR, the TCRdb table keeps only in-frame clones and is missing some. The sample holds around 53,000 clones, around 74% seen once. The culture ran for approximately 9 days before CD4+ T cells were isolated. Infection with SARS-CoV-2 occurred in the person between March and December 2020, and PCR confirmed it. Each participant was given two doses of one vaccine (BNT162b2 or mRNA-1273). This clone was recorded only once. Its antigen is unknown. After removal of 5 bases from V and 2 bases from J, the junction contained 6 bases not matched to a gene. The CDR3 runs 15 residues. CDR1 and CDR2 (germline): SGHVS, FNYEAQ.

The sequencing used CD4+ T cells from PBMCs cultured without peptide, collected after COVID-19 vaccination. V and J are TRBV7-6 and TRBJ2-3; 8 nucleotides align to TRBD2. This receptor was taken from a human donor who had a prior SARS-CoV-2 infection. CDR3 in amino acids: CASSPTSGYTDTQYF. CDR3 nucleotide sequence: TGTGCCAGCAGCCCTACTAGCGGATACACAGATACGCAGTATTTT. Drawing the rest from reference TRBV7-6 and TRBJ2-3, the complete variable domain is GAGVSQSPRYKVTKRGQDVALRCDPISGHVSLYWYRQALGQGPEFLTYFNYEAQQDKSGLPNDRFSAERPEGSISTLTIQRTEQRDSAMYRCASSPTSGYTDTQYFGPGTRLTVL.